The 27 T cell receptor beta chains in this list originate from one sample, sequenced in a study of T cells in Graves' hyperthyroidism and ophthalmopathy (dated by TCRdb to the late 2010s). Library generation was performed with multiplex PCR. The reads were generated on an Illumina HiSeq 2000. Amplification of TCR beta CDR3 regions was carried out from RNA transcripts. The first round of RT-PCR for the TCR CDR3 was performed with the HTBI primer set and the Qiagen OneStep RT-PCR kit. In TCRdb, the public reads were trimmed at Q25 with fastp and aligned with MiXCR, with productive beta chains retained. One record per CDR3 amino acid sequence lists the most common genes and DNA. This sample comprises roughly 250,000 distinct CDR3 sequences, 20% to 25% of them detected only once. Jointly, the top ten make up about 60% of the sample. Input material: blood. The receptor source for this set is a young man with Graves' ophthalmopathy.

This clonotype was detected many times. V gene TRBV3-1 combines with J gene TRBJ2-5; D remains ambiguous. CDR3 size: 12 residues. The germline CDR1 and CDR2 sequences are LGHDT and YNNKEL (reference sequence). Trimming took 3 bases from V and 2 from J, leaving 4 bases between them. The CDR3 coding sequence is TGTGCCAGCAGCCAGGCACAAGAGACCCAGTACTTC. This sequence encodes CASSQAQETQYF.

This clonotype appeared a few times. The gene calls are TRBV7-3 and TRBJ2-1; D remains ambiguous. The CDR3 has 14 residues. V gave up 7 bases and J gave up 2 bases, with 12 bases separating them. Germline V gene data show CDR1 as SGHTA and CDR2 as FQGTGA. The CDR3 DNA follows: TGTGCCAGCACTTATGGACCAACCTACAATGAGCAGTTCTTC. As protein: CASTYGPTYNEQFF.

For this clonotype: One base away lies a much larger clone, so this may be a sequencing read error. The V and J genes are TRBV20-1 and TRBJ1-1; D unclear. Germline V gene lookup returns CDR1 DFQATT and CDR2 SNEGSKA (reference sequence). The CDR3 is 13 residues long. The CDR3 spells CSARDLVKTEAFF. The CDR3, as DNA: TGCAGTGCTAGAGATCTGGTGAAAACTGAAGCTTTCTTT.

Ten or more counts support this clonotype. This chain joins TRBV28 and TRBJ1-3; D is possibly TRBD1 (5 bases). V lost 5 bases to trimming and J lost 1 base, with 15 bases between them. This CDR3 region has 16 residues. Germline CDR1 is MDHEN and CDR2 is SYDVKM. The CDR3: CASSETLRGSGNTIYF. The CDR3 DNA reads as TGTGCCAGCAGTGAGACCCTCCGGGGGTCTGGAAACACCATATATTTT. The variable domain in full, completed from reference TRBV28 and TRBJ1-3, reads DVKVTQSSRYLVKRTGEKVFLECVQDMDHENMFWYRQDPGLGLRLIYFSYDVKMKEKGDIPEGYSVSREKKERFSLILESASTNQTSMYLCASSETLRGSGNTIYFGEGSWLTVV.

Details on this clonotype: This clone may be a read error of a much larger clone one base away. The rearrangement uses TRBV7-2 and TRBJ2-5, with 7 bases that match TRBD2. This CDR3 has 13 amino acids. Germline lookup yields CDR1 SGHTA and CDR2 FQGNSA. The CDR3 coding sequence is TGTGCCAGCAGCTTATGGGGGGGGGAGACCCAGCACTTC. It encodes CASSLWGGETQHF.

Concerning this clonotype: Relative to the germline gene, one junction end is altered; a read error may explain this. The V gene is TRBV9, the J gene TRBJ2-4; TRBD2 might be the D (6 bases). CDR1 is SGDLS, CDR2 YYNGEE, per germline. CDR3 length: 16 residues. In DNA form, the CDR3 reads TGTACCAGCAGCGAAATCATCGGGAGTGCCAAAAACATTCAGTACTTC. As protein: CTSSEIIGSAKNIQYF. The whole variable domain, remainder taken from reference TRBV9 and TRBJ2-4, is DSGVTQTPKHLITATGQRVTLRCSPRSGDLSVYWYQQSLDQGLQFLIQYYNGEERAKGNILERFSAQQFPDLHSELNLSSLELGDSALYFCTSSEIIGSAKNIQYFGAGTRLSVL.

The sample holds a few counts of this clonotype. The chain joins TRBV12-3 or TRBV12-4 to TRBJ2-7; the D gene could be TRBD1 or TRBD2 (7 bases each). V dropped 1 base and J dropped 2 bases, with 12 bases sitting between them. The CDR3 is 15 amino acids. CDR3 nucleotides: TGTGCCAGCAGTTTAGTCCAGGGGGGGCCCTACGAGCAGTACTTC. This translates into CASSLVQGGPYEQYF.

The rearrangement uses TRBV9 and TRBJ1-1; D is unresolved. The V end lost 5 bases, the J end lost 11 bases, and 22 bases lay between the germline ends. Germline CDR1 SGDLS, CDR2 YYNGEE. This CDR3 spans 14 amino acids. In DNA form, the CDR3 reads TGTGCCAGCAGGGCGTCGTTGATCCAGAGACGGGCTTTCTTT. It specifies CASRASLIQRRAFF.

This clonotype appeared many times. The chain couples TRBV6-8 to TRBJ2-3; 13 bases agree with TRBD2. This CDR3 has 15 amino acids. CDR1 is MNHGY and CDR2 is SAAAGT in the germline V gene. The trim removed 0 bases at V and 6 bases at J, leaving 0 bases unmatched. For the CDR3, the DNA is TGTGCCAGCAGTTACTCGACTAGCGGGAGGGATACGCAGTATTTT. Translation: CASSYSTSGRDTQYF.

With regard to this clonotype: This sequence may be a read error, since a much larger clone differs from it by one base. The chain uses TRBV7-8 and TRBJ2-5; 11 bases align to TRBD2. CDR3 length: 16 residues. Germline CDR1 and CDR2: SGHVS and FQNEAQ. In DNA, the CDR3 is TGTGCCGGCAGCCAAGGACTAGCGGGCATCCAAGAGACCCAGTACTTC. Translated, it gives CAGSQGLAGIQETQYF.

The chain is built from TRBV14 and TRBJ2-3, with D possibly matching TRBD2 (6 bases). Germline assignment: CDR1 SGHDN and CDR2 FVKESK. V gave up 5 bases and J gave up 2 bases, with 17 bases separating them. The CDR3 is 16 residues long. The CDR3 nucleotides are TGTGCCAGCAGCGGGCGGGACTCAGCTTTCACAGATACGCAGTATTTT. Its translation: CASSGRDSAFTDTQYF. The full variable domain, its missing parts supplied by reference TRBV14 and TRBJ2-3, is EAGVTQFPSHSVIEKGQTVTLRCDPISGHDNLYWYRRVMGKEIKFLLHFVKESKQDESGMPNNRFLAERTGGTYSTLKVQPAELEDSGVYFCASSGRDSAFTDTQYFGPGTRLTVL.

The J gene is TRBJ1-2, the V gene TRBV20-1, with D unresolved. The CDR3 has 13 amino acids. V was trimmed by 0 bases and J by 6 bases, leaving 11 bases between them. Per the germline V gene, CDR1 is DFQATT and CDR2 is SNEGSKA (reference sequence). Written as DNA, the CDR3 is TGCAGTGCTAGAGATCCGGGGATGCATGGCTACACCTTC. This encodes CSARDPGMHGYTF.

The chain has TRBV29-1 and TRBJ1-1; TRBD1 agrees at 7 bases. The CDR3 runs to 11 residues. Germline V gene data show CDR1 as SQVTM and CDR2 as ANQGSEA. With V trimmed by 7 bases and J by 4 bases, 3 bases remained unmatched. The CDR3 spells CSAGDSTEAFF. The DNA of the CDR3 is TGCAGCGCCGGGGACAGCACTGAAGCTTTCTTT.

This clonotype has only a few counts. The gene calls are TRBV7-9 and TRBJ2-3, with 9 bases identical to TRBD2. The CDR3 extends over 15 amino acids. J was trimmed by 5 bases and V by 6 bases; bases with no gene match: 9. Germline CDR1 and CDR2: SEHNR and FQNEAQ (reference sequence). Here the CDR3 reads CASSPPGLAVDTQYF. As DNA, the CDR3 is TGTGCCAGCAGTCCGCCGGGACTAGCAGTAGATACGCAGTATTTT.

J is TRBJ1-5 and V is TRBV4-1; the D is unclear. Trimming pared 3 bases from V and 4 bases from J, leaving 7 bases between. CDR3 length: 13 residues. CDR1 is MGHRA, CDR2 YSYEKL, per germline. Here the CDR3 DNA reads TGCGCCAGCAGCCAGGTACAGAATCAGCCCCAGCATTTT. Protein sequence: CASSQVQNQPQHF.

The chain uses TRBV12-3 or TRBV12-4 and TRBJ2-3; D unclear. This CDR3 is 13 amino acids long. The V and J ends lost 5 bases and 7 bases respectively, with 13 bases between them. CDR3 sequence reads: CASSPRIIYTQYF. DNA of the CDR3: TGTGCCAGCAGTCCGAGGATTATTTATACGCAGTATTTT.

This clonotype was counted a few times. CDR3 DNA sequence: TGTGCCAGCAGCTCCTCGTTAGCGGGAGGGCCCTACAATGAGCAGTTCTTC. It translates to CASSSSLAGGPYNEQFF. V and J are TRBV7-6 and TRBJ2-1; 11 bases match TRBD2. The germline CDR1 and CDR2 sequences are SGHVS and FNYEAQ. The CDR3 consists of 17 residues. The V and J ends lost 4 bases and 2 bases, in that order; junction bases with no gene match: 7.

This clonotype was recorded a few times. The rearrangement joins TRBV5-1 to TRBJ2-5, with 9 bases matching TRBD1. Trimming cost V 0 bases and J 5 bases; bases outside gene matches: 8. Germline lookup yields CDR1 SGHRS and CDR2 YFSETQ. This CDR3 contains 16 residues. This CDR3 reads CASSLADRGRMETQYF. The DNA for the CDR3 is TGCGCCAGCAGCTTGGCAGACAGGGGGAGGATGGAGACCCAGTACTTC.

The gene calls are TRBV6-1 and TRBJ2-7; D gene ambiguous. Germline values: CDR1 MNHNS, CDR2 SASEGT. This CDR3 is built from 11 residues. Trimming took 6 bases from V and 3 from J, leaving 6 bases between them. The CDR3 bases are TGTGCCAGCAGGCATCTCTACGAGCAGTACTTC. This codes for CASRHLYEQYF.

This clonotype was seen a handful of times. The DNA of the CDR3 is TGTGCCAGCACCATAGCGGGAGGAGTCTACGAGCAGTACTTC. Translating gives CASTIAGGVYEQYF. The rearrangement joins TRBV12-3 or TRBV12-4 to TRBJ2-7; 10 nucleotides match TRBD2. The CDR3 spans 14 residues. J was trimmed by 3 bases and V by 7 bases; bases with no gene match: 6.

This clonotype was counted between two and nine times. This chain's CDR3 is CASSLRDRGLDLLIRAFF. As DNA, the CDR3 is TGTGCCAGCAGCTTAAGGGACAGGGGGCTGGACCTCTTGATTCGAGCTTTCTTT. The chain combines TRBV7-2 with TRBJ1-1; 12 nucleotides line up with TRBD1. The CDR3 runs 18 residues. Germline V gene lookup returns CDR1 SGHTA and CDR2 FQGNSA. The V and J ends lost 2 bases and 10 bases, in that order; junction bases with no gene match: 17.

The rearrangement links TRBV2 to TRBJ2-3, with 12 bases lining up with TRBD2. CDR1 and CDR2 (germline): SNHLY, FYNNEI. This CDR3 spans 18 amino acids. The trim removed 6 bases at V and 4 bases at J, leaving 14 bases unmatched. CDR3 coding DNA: TGTGCCAGCAGACACTCGAGACTAGCGGGAGTTTCCCCAGATACGCAGTATTTT. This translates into CASRHSRLAGVSPDTQYF.

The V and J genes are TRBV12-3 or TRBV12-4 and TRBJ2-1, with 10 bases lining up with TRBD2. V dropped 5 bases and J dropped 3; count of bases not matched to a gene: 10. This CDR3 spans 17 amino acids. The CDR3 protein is CASSTRSGRAVYNEQFF. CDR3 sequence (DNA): TGTGCCAGCAGTACCCGAAGCGGGAGGGCCGTCTACAATGAGCAGTTCTTC.

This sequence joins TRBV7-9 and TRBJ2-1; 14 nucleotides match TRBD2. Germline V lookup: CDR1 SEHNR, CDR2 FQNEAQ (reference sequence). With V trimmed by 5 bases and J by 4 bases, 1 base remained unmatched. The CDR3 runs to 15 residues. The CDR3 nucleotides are TGTGCCAGCAGCCGGACTAGCGGGGGGTACAATGAGCAGTTCTTC. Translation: CASSRTSGGYNEQFF.

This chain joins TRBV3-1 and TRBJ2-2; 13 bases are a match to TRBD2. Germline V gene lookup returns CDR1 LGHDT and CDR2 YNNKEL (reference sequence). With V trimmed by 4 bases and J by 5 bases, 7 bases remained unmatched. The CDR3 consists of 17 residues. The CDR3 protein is CASSPGLAGIGTGELFF. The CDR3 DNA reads TGTGCCAGCAGCCCGGGACTAGCGGGAATTGGAACCGGGGAGCTGTTTTTT.

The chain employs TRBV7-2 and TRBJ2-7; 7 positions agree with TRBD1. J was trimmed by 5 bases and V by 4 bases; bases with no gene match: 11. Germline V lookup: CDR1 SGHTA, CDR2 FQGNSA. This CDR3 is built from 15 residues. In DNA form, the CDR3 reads TGTGCCAGCAGCTCACCGTTTCAGGGGGACGACGAGCAGTACTTC. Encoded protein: CASSSPFQGDDEQYF.

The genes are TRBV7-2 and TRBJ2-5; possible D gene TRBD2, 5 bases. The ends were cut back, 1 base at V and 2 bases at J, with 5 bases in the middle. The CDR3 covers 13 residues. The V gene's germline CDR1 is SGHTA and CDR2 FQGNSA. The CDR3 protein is CASSLERQETQYF. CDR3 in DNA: TGTGCCAGCAGCTTAGAGCGGCAAGAGACCCAGTACTTC.